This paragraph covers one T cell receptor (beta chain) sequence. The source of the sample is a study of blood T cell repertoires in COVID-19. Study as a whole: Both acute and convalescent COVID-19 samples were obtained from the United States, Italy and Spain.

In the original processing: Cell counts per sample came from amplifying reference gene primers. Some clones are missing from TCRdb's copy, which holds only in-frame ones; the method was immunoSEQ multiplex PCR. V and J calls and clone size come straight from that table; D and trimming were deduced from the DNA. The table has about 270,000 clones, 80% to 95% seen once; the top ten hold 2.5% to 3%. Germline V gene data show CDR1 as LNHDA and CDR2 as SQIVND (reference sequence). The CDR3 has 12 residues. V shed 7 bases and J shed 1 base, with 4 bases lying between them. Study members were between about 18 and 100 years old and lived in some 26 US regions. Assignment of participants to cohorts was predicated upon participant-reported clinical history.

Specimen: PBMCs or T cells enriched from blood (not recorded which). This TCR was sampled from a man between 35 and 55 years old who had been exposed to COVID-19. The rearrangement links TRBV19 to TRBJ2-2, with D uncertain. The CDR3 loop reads CASNRNTGELFF. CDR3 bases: TGTGCCAGTAACAGGAACACCGGGGAGCTGTTTTTT. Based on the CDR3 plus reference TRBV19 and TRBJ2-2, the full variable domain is DGGITQSPKYLFRKEGQNVTLSCEQNLNHDAMYWYRQDPGQGLRLIYYSQIVNDFQKGDIAEGYSVSREKKESFPLTVTSAQKNPTAFYLCASNRNTGELFFGEGSRLTVL.